This entry concerns a single T cell receptor beta chain. The antigen this receptor binds is unknown. No base quality values were provided; no much bigger clone lies one nucleotide off. Whole blood was collected in K2EDTA tubes by collaborating institutions according to the institutions' own protocols. For TCRbeta analysis, collaborator samples were shipped as frozen whole blood, as isolated PBMCs, or as DNA extracted from either sample type. The entry originates in a study of blood T cell repertoires in COVID-19 (dated by TCRdb to about 2020). Concerning the study at large: Collaborator samples came from the United States, Italy and Spain and covered acute and convalescent phases of COVID-19. The material from the prospective study consisted of cDNA or gDNA derived from T cells, B-cell-depleted T cells, or PBMCs. Subjects who had been exposed to COVID-19, were actively infected with it, or had recovered from it provided the deeply sampled blood TCRbeta repertoires that made up the dataset. The repertoires were released in a freely available public database intended as a resource for research on the immune response to SARS-CoV-2. The samples were drawn from the first 160 participants of the ongoing ImmuneRACE study and from over 950 subjects provided by 6 global collaborators. The sample metadata nearly always contained a de-identified subject ID, COVID-19 status, age in years and sex. Where available, HLA class I and class II types were obtained from metadata supplied by the sample provider rather than from assay-based typing. What the authors observed across the whole study: The quantity of clinical and demographic metadata differed by source and by participant and was supplied without curation.

The immunoSEQ Assay, a bias-controlled multiplex PCR, was used to amplify TCRbeta CDR3 regions from genomic DNA. Turning to the authors' computational methods: Within the assay, amplification of reference gene primers was used to estimate how many nucleated cells each sample contained. To quantify the absolute abundance of each unique TCRbeta CDR3 rearrangement, sequence reads were collapsed and filtered. For each sample, productive Simpson clonality was calculated by taking the square root of Simpson's diversity index across productive rearrangements. TCRdb limited this immuneACCESS table to in-frame rearrangements with V and J called. A share of clones is missing; checked studies link under half to unresolved V genes, and the rest is unexplained. The D gene and trimming were derived from the DNA, and the V and J assignments and clone size from that table. This sample has some 200,000 clones in its table, and 70% to 85% of those were observed once. Roughly 9.2% of the sample lies in the top ten.

The V end loses 4 bases and the J end loses 4 bases, and a stretch of 15 bases separates them. There are 14 amino acids in the CDR3, from cysteine to phenylalanine inclusive. Only the CDR3 DNA stays, 42 bases, in frame from base 1. Sequences SGHTS (CDR1) and YDEGEE (CDR2) are obtained from the germline V gene. Here the chain combines TRBV5-8 and TRBJ2-7; a tentative D call is TRBD2 (5 bases match). What was sequenced was peripheral blood. This TCR was sampled from a woman at least 80 years old with acute or convalescent COVID-19. Here is the DNA: TGTGCCAGCAGCCCACGGGAAGGTCGGTACGAGCAGTACTTC. Its protein is CASSPREGRYEQYF.